Sequencing of this T cell receptor beta chain was carried out in a study of beta chain features in type 1 diabetes. Study results and limitations: Moderately but significantly shorter TCRB CDR3s were found in Type 1 diabetes patients in all four CD4+ subsets.

As every portion of the isolated RNA was reverse transcribed, the sequencing read expressed TCRB transcripts. Clones were read by immunoSEQ multiplex PCR, and TCRdb kept only the in-frame ones, dropping some. The sample lists 600,000 or so clones, roughly an eighth occurring once. The CDR3 has 13 residues. V was clipped by 5 bases and J by 16 bases, with 18 bases between them. CDR1 SEHNR and CDR2 FQNEAQ come from the germline V gene (reference sequence). Concerning this clone: Its target is not known.

Source material: naive CD4+ T cells from blood. The V call is TRBV7-9, the J call TRBJ1-6; D is ambiguous. The receptor's source is a man aged 25 to 45 with type 1 diabetes. CDR3 in amino acids: CASSLDEGSALHF. CDR3 coding DNA: TGTGCCAGCAGCCTCGACGAAGGGAGCGCTCTCCACTTT.